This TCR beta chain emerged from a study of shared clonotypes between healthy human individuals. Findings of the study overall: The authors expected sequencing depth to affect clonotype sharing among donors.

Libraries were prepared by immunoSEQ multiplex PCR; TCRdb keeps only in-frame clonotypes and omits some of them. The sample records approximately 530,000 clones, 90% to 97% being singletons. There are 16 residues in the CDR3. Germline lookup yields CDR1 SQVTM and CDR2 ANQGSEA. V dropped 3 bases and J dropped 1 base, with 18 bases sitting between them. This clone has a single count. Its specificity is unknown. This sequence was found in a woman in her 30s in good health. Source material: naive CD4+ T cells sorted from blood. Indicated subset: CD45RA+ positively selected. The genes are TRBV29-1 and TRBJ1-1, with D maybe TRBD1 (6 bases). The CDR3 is CSVDDPTGSQNTEAFF. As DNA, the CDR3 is TGCAGCGTTGATGACCCCACAGGGAGCCAGAACACTGAAGCTTTCTTT.